These T cell receptor beta chains were read from a single sample in a study of cytotoxic CD8 clonotypes in ibrutinib-treated CLL. Sequenced by immunoSEQ multiplex PCR; TCRdb stores in-frame clones only, minus some. The data contain roughly 300,000 clones, more than 70% of them seen just once; the ten biggest clones take up around 6%. The sequenced sample was PBMCs, obtained at disease progression, from a patient treated with ibrutinib. The receptors come from a human donor with chronic lymphocytic leukemia. Both conserved end residues are part of each CDR3. A D gene is named only where the DNA matches it firmly. Some rows have no size entry. The others give once, few or many, or a class for an expanded clone.

j_gene | d_gene | v_gene | abundance | CDR3aa | CDR3nt
TRBJ2-1 | - | TRBV5-1 | - | CASSLMGTVHRSYNEQFF | TGCGCCAGCAGCTTGATGGGGACCGTCCACAGGTCCTACAATGAGCAGTTCTTC
TRBJ2-7 | TRBD2 | TRBV10-3 | - | CAISGHWVTSGSYEQYF | TGTGCCATCAGTGGGCATTGGGTGACTAGCGGTTCCTACGAGCAGTACTTC
TRBJ2-5 | - | TRBV10-3 | - | CAIRDSDGETQYF | TGTGCCATCAGGGATAGTGACGGAGAGACCCAGTACTTC
TRBJ1-1 | TRBD1 | TRBV12-5 | - | CASGWTGVDTEAFF | TGTGCTAGTGGTTGGACAGGGGTGGACACTGAAGCTTTCTTT
TRBJ1-2 | - | TRBV18 | - | CASSPPARVGRGYTF | TGTGCCAGCTCACCACCGGCACGGGTCGGGAGGGGCTACACCTTC
TRBJ2-6 | - | TRBV10-3 | - | CAISESGGVPGANVLTF | TGTGCCATCAGTGAGTCAGGGGGGGTTCCTGGGGCCAACGTCCTGACTTTC
TRBJ2-3 | - | TRBV29-1 | - | CSVEGDSAGDTQYF | TGCAGCGTTGAAGGGGACTCAGCGGGAGATACGCAGTATTTT
TRBJ1-5 | - | TRBV4-1 | - | CASSQDWSNQPQHF | TGCGCCAGCAGCCAAGATTGGAGCAATCAGCCCCAGCATTTT
TRBJ2-7 | - | TRBV6-1 | - | CASSEFPPDNSYEQYF | TGTGCCAGCAGTGAATTCCCCCCGGACAACTCCTACGAGCAGTACTTC
TRBJ2-1 | - | TRBV4-3 | once | CASSQDWELAHEQFF | TGCGCCAGCAGCCAAGATTGGGAGCTAGCTCATGAGCAGTTCTTC
TRBJ2-7 | - | TRBV29-1 | once | CSAWDRSYEQYF | TGCAGCGCCTGGGACCGATCGTACGAGCAGTACTTC
TRBJ1-1 | TRBD1 | TRBV7-9 | - | CASSHRQGATNTEAFF | TGTGCCAGCAGCCACCGACAGGGGGCGACGAACACTGAAGCTTTCTTT
TRBJ2-7 | - | TRBV7-3 | - | CASSLLGGKGYEQYF | TGTGCCAGCAGCTTATTAGGGGGTAAAGGCTACGAGCAGTACTTC
TRBJ2-4 | TRBD2 | TRBV10-2 | - | CASSWGEGNIQYF | TGCGCCAGCAGTTGGGGGGAGGGAAACATTCAGTACTTC
TRBJ2-4 | TRBD2 | TRBV19 | - | CASSIAGGLVNIQYF | TGTGCCAGTAGTATAGCGGGGGGGCTGGTAAACATTCAGTACTTC
TRBJ1-1 | - | TRBV29-1 | - | CSVGGGNTEAFF | TGCAGCGTTGGTGGAGGGAACACTGAAGCTTTCTTT
TRBJ2-3 | - | TRBV28 | once | CASSLLQALTDTQYF | TGTGCCAGCAGTTTACTACAGGCCCTCACAGATACGCAGTATTTT
TRBJ2-7 | TRBD1 | TRBV7-8 | - | CASTKYRDRVPYEQYF | TGTGCCAGCACCAAATACCGGGACAGGGTCCCCTACGAGCAGTACTTC
TRBJ1-1 | - | TRBV19 | - | CASSIATGATEAFF | TGTGCCAGTAGTATAGCTACAGGAGCCACTGAAGCTTTCTTT
TRBJ2-7 | - | TRBV27 | - | CASSRGLGGMGYEQYF | TGTGCCAGCAGTCGTGGGCTGGGCGGGATGGGCTACGAGCAGTACTTC
TRBJ2-1 | - | TRBV27 | few | CASSPYRGGNEQFF | TGTGCCAGCAGTCCCTACAGGGGAGGGAATGAGCAGTTCTTC
TRBJ2-1 | - | TRBV11-2 | - | CASSLERLNNEQFF | TGTGCCAGCAGCTTAGAAAGACTAAACAATGAGCAGTTCTTC
TRBJ2-3 | TRBD2 | TRBV4-3 | - | CASSQAGTSFDTQYF | TGCGCCAGCAGCCAGGCCGGGACTAGCTTTGATACGCAGTATTTT
TRBJ1-1 | - | TRBV10-1 | - | CASSESRGGPEAFF | TGCGCCAGCAGTGAGTCGAGGGGGGGCCCTGAAGCTTTCTTT
TRBJ2-5 | - | TRBV15 | - | CATSRGAMRDKETQYF | TGTGCCACCAGCAGAGGGGCCATGAGGGATAAAGAGACCCAGTACTTC
TRBJ2-7 | - | TRBV28 | - | CASSPWDKAEQYF | TGTGCCAGCAGTCCCTGGGACAAGGCGGAGCAGTACTTC
TRBJ2-3 | TRBD2 | TRBV5-1 | - | CASSFPMPSGRTDTQYF | TGCGCCAGCAGCTTCCCTATGCCTAGCGGGAGAACAGATACGCAGTATTTT
TRBJ1-2 | - | TRBV21-1 | few | CASSKGAESTNYGYTF | TGTGCCAGCAGCAAAGGGGCGGAATCCACTAACTATGGCTACACCTTC
TRBJ2-1 | - | TRBV10-1 | - | CASSARGPNEQFF | TGCGCCAGCAGTGCGCGGGGTCCCAATGAGCAGTTCTTC
TRBJ2-1 | - | TRBV25-1 | few | CASSEYHGGEQFF | TGTGCCAGCAGTGAATACCACGGCGGGGAGCAGTTCTTC
TRBJ2-7 | - | TRBV9 | once | CASSGLPGDEQYF | TGTGCCAGCAGCGGCCTCCCCGGTGACGAGCAGTACTTC
TRBJ2-5 | - | TRBV5-6 | - | CASSWGTGPETQYF | TGTGCCAGCAGCTGGGGCACGGGCCCAGAGACCCAGTACTTC
TRBJ2-5 | - | TRBV5-1 | few | CASSFQGKETQYF | TGCGCCAGCAGCTTTCAGGGGAAAGAGACCCAGTACTTC
TRBJ2-7 | - | TRBV2 | - | CATNDQGRIYEQYF | TGTGCCACCAACGACCAGGGGCGGATCTACGAGCAGTACTTC
TRBJ2-7 | - | TRBV5-1 | - | CASSSRDGPYEQYF | TGCGCCAGCAGCTCCCGGGATGGCCCCTACGAGCAGTACTTC
TRBJ2-3 | - | TRBV11-2 | - | CASSLEGGNTDTQYF | TGTGCCAGCAGCTTAGAAGGGGGGAACACAGATACGCAGTATTTT
TRBJ2-7 | TRBD1 | TRBV10-3 | - | CAISEASTGSGYEQYF | TGTGCCATCAGTGAGGCGTCGACAGGGTCGGGCTACGAGCAGTACTTC
TRBJ2-7 | - | TRBV13 | - | CASSLEGRAYEQYF | TGTGCCAGCAGCTTAGAGGGTCGAGCTTACGAGCAGTACTTC
TRBJ1-1 | - | TRBV25-1 | - | CASSDPSPGGTEAFF | TGTGCCAGCAGCGATCCCTCCCCGGGGGGCACTGAAGCTTTCTTT
TRBJ2-1 | TRBD2 | TRBV7-9 | - | CASSPWTSGNINEQFF | TGTGCCAGCAGCCCCTGGACTAGCGGGAATATTAATGAGCAGTTCTTC
TRBJ2-7 | - | TRBV5-4 | - | CASSITTPLSYEQYF | TGTGCCAGCAGCATAACGACCCCCCTCTCCTACGAGCAGTACTTC
TRBJ2-5 | TRBD2 | TRBV15 | - | CATSLGTSGSSQETQYF | TGTGCCACCAGCCTAGGGACTAGCGGGAGTTCCCAAGAGACCCAGTACTTC
TRBJ1-2 | TRBD1 | TRBV6-1 | - | CASRTGTSSAYGYTF | TGTGCCAGCAGGACAGGGACTTCTTCAGCCTATGGCTACACCTTC
TRBJ2-6 | - | TRBV2 | - | CASSLSSGANVLTF | TGTGCCAGCAGTCTGAGCTCTGGGGCCAACGTCCTGACTTTC
TRBJ1-2 | TRBD1 | TRBV5-1 | - | CASSHGTGDGYTF | TGCGCCAGCAGCCACGGGACAGGGGATGGCTACACCTTC
TRBJ2-7 | - | TRBV10-3 | - | CAIGDGPYEQYF | TGTGCCATCGGGGACGGCCCATACGAGCAGTACTTC
TRBJ1-5 | - | TRBV28 | - | CASSLFGQRYSNQPQHF | TGTGCCAGCAGTTTATTCGGACAGCGATATAGCAATCAGCCCCAGCATTTT
TRBJ2-7 | - | TRBV11-3 | few | CASSLTFGPLGSEQYF | TGTGCCAGCAGCTTAACCTTCGGCCCCCTAGGGAGCGAGCAGTACTTC
TRBJ2-1 | - | TRBV29-1 | - | CSVGRDSYSYNEQFF | TGCAGCGTTGGGCGAGACTCATACTCCTACAATGAGCAGTTCTTC
TRBJ2-7 | TRBD1 | TRBV18 | - | CASSPSTGPYEQYF | TGTGCCAGCTCACCCTCGACAGGGCCCTACGAGCAGTACTTC
TRBJ2-2 | - | TRBV7-6 | - | CASSLVRNTGELFF | TGTGCCAGCAGCTTAGTACGGAACACCGGGGAGCTGTTTTTT
TRBJ1-5 | - | TRBV27 | - | CASRRSGAGNQPQHF | TGTGCCAGCAGAAGGTCCGGTGCGGGCAATCAGCCCCAGCATTTT
TRBJ2-5 | TRBD1 | TRBV7-8 | - | CASSPTGMGQETQYF | TGTGCCAGCAGCCCGACAGGGATGGGCCAAGAGACCCAGTACTTC